The present T cell receptor (beta chain) was sequenced within a study of T cell responses to AZD1222 COVID-19 vaccine. Study results and limitations: Spike was spanned by vaccine-associated CD4 TCRs, with dominance at 160-218 and 743-854. Without day 14 samples, only post-peak T cell repertoires were studied.

Notes on this clone: The antigen remains unidentified.

Profiling relied on immunoSEQ multiplex PCR, and the TCRdb table lists in-frame clones only, not all of them. The data hold about 83,000 clones, with 88% observed a single time. V lost 4 bases to trimming and J lost 0 bases; unmatched junction nucleotides: 5. Germline V gene sequence: CDR1 KGHSH, CDR2 LQKENI. This CDR3 is built from 16 residues. The chain uses TRBV18 and TRBJ1-5; 8 nucleotides line up with TRBD1. The source material was peripheral blood, sampled on day 0 of MenACWY control vaccination. The TCR originated in an adult in good health. The CDR3 loop reads CASSLGQGNSNQPQHF. CDR3 sequence (DNA): TGTGCCAGCTCACTTGGACAGGGTAATAGCAATCAGCCCCAGCATTTT.